The present T cell receptor (beta chain) was sequenced within a study of T cells in Graves' hyperthyroidism and ophthalmopathy. RNA transcripts gave rise to amplified TCR beta CDR3 regions. The study used the HTBI primer set for a first-round RT-PCR of the TCR CDR3. TCRdb passed the multiplex PCR reads through MiXCR, listing each CDR3 protein once. This sample has 300,000 to 500,000 distinct CDR3 sequences, with about 14% found just once. In this sample, this clonotype turned up a few times. The CDR3 sequence is 15 residues long. J lost 2 bases, V lost 5 bases, and 8 bases had no gene match. Germline loops: CDR1 LNHDA, CDR2 SQIVND (reference sequence). Ophthalmopathy patients had moderate-to-severe active disease, CAS ≥3, NOSPECS ≥4, and disease duration under 3 months. Lactation, pregnancy, other autoimmune disease or uncontrolled infection led to exclusion of patients. Using 10 ml of fresh peripheral blood, PBMCs were prepared.

This chain links TRBV19 with TRBJ1-1, with 7 bases aligning to TRBD1. The TCR comes from a man aged 50-60 years with Graves' ophthalmopathy. Material: blood. CDR3 nucleotides: TGTGCCAGTAGTGTTGACAGGGCACGAAACACTGAAGCTTTCTTT. Protein sequence: CASSVDRARNTEAFF.